Listed below are T cell receptor beta chains from one sample, sequenced in a study of T cell responses to AZD1222 COVID-19 vaccine. Profiling relied on immunoSEQ multiplex PCR, and the TCRdb table lists in-frame clones only, not all of them. The sample shows 25,000 to 35,000 clones, over 75% of them seen only once. The material was peripheral blood, obtained on day 0 of AZD1222 vaccination. These receptors all stem from an adult in good health. The CDR3 runs from the conserved cysteine through the conserved F or W. D genes are given only for firm matches. A clone size is listed for some rows: how often the clone was seen (once, few, many), or a class if it is expanded.

d_call clone_size j_call v_call cdr3_nt cdr3_aa
NA few TRBJ2-5 TRBV9 TGTGCCAGCAGCGTAGGTCTGTACTTC CASSVGLYF
NA large TRBJ1-6 TRBV5-5 TGTGCCAGCAGCTTCTGGAGCTCCTATAATTCACCCCTCCACTTT CASSFWSSYNSPLHF
TRBD1 NA TRBJ2-3 TRBV24-1 TGTGCCACCAGTGATATCCAGACAGGGACCGATACGCAGTATTTT CATSDIQTGTDTQYF
TRBD1 NA TRBJ1-5 TRBV3-1/TRBV3-2 TGTGCCAGCAGAGGGACAGGTTTAAATCAGCCCCAGCATTTT CASRGTGLNQPQHF
NA few TRBJ1-6 TRBV7-8 TGTGCCAGCAGCTTAACTGACAGTCCCTCGTCACCCCTCCACTTT CASSLTDSPSSPLHF
TRBD1 NA TRBJ1-1 TRBV12-3/TRBV12-4 TGTGCCAGCAGTCTTTCGGGACAGCACGGAGCTTTCTTT CASSLSGQHGAFF
NA NA TRBJ1-6 TRBV27 TGTGCCAGCAGCGTTCTATCTGGGCGCAATAATTCACCCCTCCACTTT CASSVLSGRNNSPLHF
NA NA TRBJ1-2 TRBV6-5 TGTGCCAGCTCTTCGACGGGACCAGCTAACTATGGCTACACCTTC CASSSTGPANYGYTF
NA NA TRBJ1-1 TRBV6-5 TGTGCCAGCAGTAGAAACAGGGAGGCTGAAGCTTTCTTT CASSRNREAEAFF
NA NA TRBJ1-2 TRBV11-3 TGTGCCAGCAGCTTAAACAGAAGGTACCCCTATGGCTACACCTTC CASSLNRRYPYGYTF
NA NA TRBJ1-6 TRBV2 TGTGCCAGCAGTGTGAGTTTGGGGCCGACGAATTCACCCCTCCACTTT CASSVSLGPTNSPLHF
NA few TRBJ1-6 TRBV18 TGTGCCAGCTCACCAGGGGTGGAAAATTCACCCCTCCACTTT CASSPGVENSPLHF
NA few TRBJ1-1 TRBV18 TGTGCCAGCTCACCACGTACAGTCACTGAAGCTTTCTTT CASSPRTVTEAFF
NA NA TRBJ2-5 TRBV3-1/TRBV3-2 TGTGCCAGCAGCCAAGATGGGGGCGGGGAGACCCAGTACTTC CASSQDGGGETQYF
NA NA TRBJ1-2 TRBV29-1 TGCAGCGTTAACTTAGACTATGGCTACACCTTC CSVNLDYGYTF
NA NA TRBJ1-1 TRBV9 TGTGCCAGCAGCGTAGAATTAGGCAGGAACACTGAAGCTTTCTTT CASSVELGRNTEAFF
NA NA TRBJ1-1 TRBV5-6 TGTGCCAGCAGCTTGAAAACCCGGATGACTGAAGCTTTCTTT CASSLKTRMTEAFF
NA few TRBJ2-1 TRBV2 TGTGCCAGCAGTGACCTTACAGGGATGTTTGGCAATGAGCAGTTCTTC CASSDLTGMFGNEQFF
NA NA TRBJ2-2 TRBV7-2 TGTGCCAGCAGCCCACAGGGCACCGGGGAGCTGTTTTTT CASSPQGTGELFF
NA once TRBJ1-5 TRBV6-5 TGTGCCAGCAGTTACGCGGCGGCAGGGGACAATCAGCCCCAGCATTTT CASSYAAAGDNQPQHF
NA NA TRBJ2-2 TRBV19 TGTGCCAGTAGGGATATAAGGTCCCCAACCTCCGGGGAGCTGTTTTTT CASRDIRSPTSGELFF
NA NA TRBJ2-3 TRBV5-1 TGCGCCAGCAGCCCATACCGGGGAGCCGGGGCGGGCACAGATACGCAGTATTTT CASSPYRGAGAGTDTQYF
TRBD1 NA TRBJ1-5 TRBV5-6 TGTGCCAGCAGCGCCGGGACAGGGTACCAGCCCCAGCATTTT CASSAGTGYQPQHF
TRBD1 NA TRBJ2-5 TRBV7-7 TGTGCCAGCAGCAACAGGGGAGAGACCCAGTACTTC CASSNRGETQYF
NA NA TRBJ2-3 TRBV5-1 TGCGCCAGCAGCACGTCGGGGTACACAGATACGCAGTATTTT CASSTSGYTDTQYF
NA few TRBJ2-1 TRBV5-6 TGTGCCAGCAGCCGCCGCGGGCCTACCCCGCTTGTCCTCTTC CASSRRGPTPLVLF
NA NA TRBJ1-5 TRBV5-6 TGTGCCAGCAGCCAATCCAGGGACCAGCCCCAGCATTTT CASSQSRDQPQHF
TRBD1 NA TRBJ1-2 TRBV18 TGTGCCAGCTCACCTGTACAGGGGGCTGGAAATGGCTACACCTTC CASSPVQGAGNGYTF
TRBD2 once TRBJ2-1 TRBV19 TGTGCCAGTAGTAGGTCTAGCGGGAAAAGGGATGAGCAGTTCTTC CASSRSSGKRDEQFF
NA NA TRBJ1-2 TRBV2 TGTGCCAGCAGTGAAGGGCTGGATAATGGCTACACCTTC CASSEGLDNGYTF
TRBD2 NA TRBJ2-6 TRBV3-1/TRBV3-2 TGTGCCAGCAGCCCTACTACCCGACTAGCGGGGGGATCTGGGGCCAACGTCCTGACTTTC CASSPTTRLAGGSGANVLTF
NA once TRBJ2-4 TRBV19 TGTGCCAGTACCAAAGGAAGGGGACTAGCCAAAAACATTCAGTACTTC CASTKGRGLAKNIQYF
NA NA TRBJ1-2 TRBV7-2 TGTGCCAGCAGCTCGGTCGGCGGAGCTAACTATGGCTACACCTTC CASSSVGGANYGYTF
NA NA TRBJ1-4 TRBV9 TGTGCCAGCAGCGGCAGTGGGCTTGCAACTAATGAAAAACTGTTTTTT CASSGSGLATNEKLFF
TRBD1 NA TRBJ1-1 TRBV19 TGTGCCAGTAGTATTGGGGCGGGACAGGGGACCGTCAACACTGAAGCTTTCTTT CASSIGAGQGTVNTEAFF
TRBD1 NA TRBJ2-7 TRBV5-1 TGCGCCAGCAGCTTGTCGGGGACAGTATACGAGCAGTACTTC CASSLSGTVYEQYF
NA few TRBJ2-1 TRBV7-3 TGTGCCAGCAGCTTATTTAGCGGAAGCTCCTACAATGAGCAGTTCTTC CASSLFSGSSYNEQFF
NA NA TRBJ1-1 TRBV28 TGTGCCAGCAGCTCCGGCACCACTGAAGCTTTCTTT CASSSGTTEAFF
TRBD1 NA TRBJ2-3 TRBV3-1/TRBV3-2 TGTGCCAGCAGCCAAAGAGACAGGGATTGGCGCACAGATACGCAGTATTTT CASSQRDRDWRTDTQYF
NA NA TRBJ2-5 TRBV4-2 TGTGCCAGCAGCCAAGCCACTGGGGCTGTCCAAGAGACCCAGTACTTC CASSQATGAVQETQYF
NA NA TRBJ1-2 TRBV14 TGTGCCAGCAGCCCCGGGGGGGCGAACTATGGCTACACCTTC CASSPGGANYGYTF
TRBD1 once TRBJ1-1 TRBV5-4 TGTGCCAGCAGCGACGTACAGGGGAATACTGAAGCTTTCTTT CASSDVQGNTEAFF
NA NA TRBJ2-1 TRBV6-5 TGTGCCAGCAGGGAGGGACAGCGATACAATGAGCAGTTCTTC CASREGQRYNEQFF
TRBD1 once TRBJ1-5 TRBV6-5 TGTGCCAGCAGGACGGGACAGGGTGGTCAGCCCCAGCATTTT CASRTGQGGQPQHF
TRBD2 NA TRBJ2-2 TRBV9 TGTGCCAGCAGCGCTCGGACTAGCGGGTTCACCGGGGAGCTGTTTTTT CASSARTSGFTGELFF
NA few TRBJ1-1 TRBV6-4 TGTGCCAGGGCGAACAGGGATAGGGCTGAAGCTTTCTTT CARANRDRAEAFF
NA NA TRBJ2-4 TRBV30 TGTGCTTCGAAGGTCGAAGCCAAAAACATTCAGTACTTC CASKVEAKNIQYF
NA NA TRBJ1-3 TRBV9 TGTGCCAGCAGCGAAAGAGGTTACTCTGGAAACACCATATATTTT CASSERGYSGNTIYF
TRBD2 NA TRBJ2-3 TRBV19 TGTGCCAGTACCATCCTAGCGGGAGCCACAGATACGCAGTATTTT CASTILAGATDTQYF
NA NA TRBJ1-1 TRBV6-5 TGTGCCAGCAGTTACACCACGGGACCTGCTGAAGCTTTCTTT CASSYTTGPAEAFF
NA NA TRBJ1-4 TRBV25-1 TGTGCCAGCAGTGCCAGCGCAACTAATGAAAAACTGTTTTTT CASSASATNEKLFF
NA few TRBJ1-4 TRBV9 TGTGCCAGCAGCGTAGCCGGGGGCGAGCGGGAAAAACTGTTTTTT CASSVAGGEREKLFF
TRBD1 NA TRBJ1-6 TRBV6-6 TGTGCCAGCAGTATCCGGGACAGCCATAATTCACCCCTCCACTTT CASSIRDSHNSPLHF